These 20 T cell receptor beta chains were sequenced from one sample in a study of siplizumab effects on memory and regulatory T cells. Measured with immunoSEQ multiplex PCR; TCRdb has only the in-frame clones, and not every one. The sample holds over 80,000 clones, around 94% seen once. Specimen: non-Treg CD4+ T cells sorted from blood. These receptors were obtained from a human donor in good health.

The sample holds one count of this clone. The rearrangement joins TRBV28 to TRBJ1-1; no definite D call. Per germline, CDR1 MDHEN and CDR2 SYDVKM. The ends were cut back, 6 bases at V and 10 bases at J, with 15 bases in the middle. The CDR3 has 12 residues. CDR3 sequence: CASSLRAGGAFF. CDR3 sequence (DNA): TGTGCCAGCAGCCTACGAGCTGGCGGAGCTTTCTTT.

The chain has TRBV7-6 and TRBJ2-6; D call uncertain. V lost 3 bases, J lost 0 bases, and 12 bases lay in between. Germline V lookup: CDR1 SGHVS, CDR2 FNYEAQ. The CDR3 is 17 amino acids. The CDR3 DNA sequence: TGTGCCAGCAGCTTGTCAGGCGGCGGCTCTGGGGCCAACGTCCTGACTTTC. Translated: CASSLSGGGSGANVLTF.

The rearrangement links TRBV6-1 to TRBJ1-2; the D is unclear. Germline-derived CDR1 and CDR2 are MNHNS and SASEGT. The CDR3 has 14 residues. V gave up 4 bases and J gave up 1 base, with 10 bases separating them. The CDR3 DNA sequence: TGTGCCAGCAGTGGGTATGGATTTAACTATGGCTACACCTTC. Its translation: CASSGYGFNYGYTF.

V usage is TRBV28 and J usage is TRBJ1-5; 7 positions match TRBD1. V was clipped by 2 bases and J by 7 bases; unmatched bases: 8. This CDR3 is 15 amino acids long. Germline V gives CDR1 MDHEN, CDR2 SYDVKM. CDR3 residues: CASSLGQVTSQPQHF. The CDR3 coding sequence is TGTGCCAGCAGTTTAGGACAGGTGACATCACAGCCCCAGCATTTT.

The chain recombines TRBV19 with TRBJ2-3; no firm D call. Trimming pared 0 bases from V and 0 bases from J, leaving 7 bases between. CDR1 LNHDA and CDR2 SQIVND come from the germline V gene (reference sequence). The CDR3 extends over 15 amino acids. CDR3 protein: CASSIDWMSTDTQYF. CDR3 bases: TGTGCCAGTAGTATAGATTGGATGAGCACAGATACGCAGTATTTT.

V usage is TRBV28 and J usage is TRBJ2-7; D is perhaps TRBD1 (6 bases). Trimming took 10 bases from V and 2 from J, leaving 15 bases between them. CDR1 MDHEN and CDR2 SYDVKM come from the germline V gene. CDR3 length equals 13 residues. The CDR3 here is CATRRDNTYEQYF. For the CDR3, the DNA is TGTGCCACCAGAAGGGACAACACCTACGAGCAGTACTTC.

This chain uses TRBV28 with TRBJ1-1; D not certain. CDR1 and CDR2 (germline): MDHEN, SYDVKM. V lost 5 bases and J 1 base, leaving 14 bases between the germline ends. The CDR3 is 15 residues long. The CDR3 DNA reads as TGTGCCAGCAGTCGATCGACCGGTGGGAACACTGAAGCTTTCTTT. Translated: CASSRSTGGNTEAFF.

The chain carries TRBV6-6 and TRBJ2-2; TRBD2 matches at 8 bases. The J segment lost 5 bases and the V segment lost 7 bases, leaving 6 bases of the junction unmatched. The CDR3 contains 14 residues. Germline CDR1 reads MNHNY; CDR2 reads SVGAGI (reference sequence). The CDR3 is CASKGLVETGELFF. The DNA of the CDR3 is TGTGCCAGCAAGGGACTAGTTGAAACCGGGGAGCTGTTTTTT.

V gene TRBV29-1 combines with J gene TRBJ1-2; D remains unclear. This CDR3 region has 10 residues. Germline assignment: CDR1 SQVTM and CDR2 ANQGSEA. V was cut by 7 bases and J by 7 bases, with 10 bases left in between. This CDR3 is CSAYRFGYTF. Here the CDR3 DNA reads TGCAGCGCCTATAGGTTTGGCTACACCTTC.

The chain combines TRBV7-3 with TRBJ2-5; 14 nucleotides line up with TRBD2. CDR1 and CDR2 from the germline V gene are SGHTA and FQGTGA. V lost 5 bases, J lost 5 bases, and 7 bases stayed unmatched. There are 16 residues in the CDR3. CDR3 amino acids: CASSPRLAGGPETQYF. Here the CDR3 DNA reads TGTGCCAGCAGCCCCAGACTAGCGGGAGGGCCCGAGACCCAGTACTTC.

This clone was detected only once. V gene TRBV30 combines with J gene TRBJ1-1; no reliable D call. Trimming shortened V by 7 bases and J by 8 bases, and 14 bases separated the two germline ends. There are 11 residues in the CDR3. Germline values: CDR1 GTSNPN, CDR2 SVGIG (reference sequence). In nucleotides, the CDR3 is TGTGCCTCCGCCCCGTCCAGGGAAGCTTTCTTT. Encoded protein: CASAPSREAFF.

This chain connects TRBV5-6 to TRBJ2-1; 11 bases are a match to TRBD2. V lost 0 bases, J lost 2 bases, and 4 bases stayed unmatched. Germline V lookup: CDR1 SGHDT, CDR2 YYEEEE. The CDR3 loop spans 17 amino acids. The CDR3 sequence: CASSLDSGRVPYNEQFF. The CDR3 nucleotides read TGTGCCAGCAGCTTGGATAGCGGGAGGGTCCCCTACAATGAGCAGTTCTTC. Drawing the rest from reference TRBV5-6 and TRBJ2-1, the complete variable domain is DAGVTQSPTHLIKTRGQQVTLRCSPKSGHDTVSWYQQALGQGPQFIFQYYEEEERQRGNFPDRFSGHQFPNYSSELNVNALLLGDSALYLCASSLDSGRVPYNEQFFGPGTRLTVL.

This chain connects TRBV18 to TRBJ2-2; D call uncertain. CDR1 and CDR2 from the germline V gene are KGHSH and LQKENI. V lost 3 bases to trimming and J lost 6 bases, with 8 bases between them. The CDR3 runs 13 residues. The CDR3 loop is CASSPIDAGELFF. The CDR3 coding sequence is TGTGCCAGCTCACCTATAGACGCCGGGGAGCTGTTTTTT.

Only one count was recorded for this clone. The CDR3 DNA sequence: TGCGCCAGCAGTTCTTTACAGGGGGAGGGTCAGCCCCAGCATTTT. Translated: CASSSLQGEGQPQHF. This chain connects TRBV10-2 to TRBJ1-5, with 8 bases that match TRBD1. The CDR3 is 15 amino acids. Germline assignment: CDR1 WSHSY and CDR2 SAAADI. The trim removed 5 bases at V and 6 bases at J, leaving 9 bases unmatched.

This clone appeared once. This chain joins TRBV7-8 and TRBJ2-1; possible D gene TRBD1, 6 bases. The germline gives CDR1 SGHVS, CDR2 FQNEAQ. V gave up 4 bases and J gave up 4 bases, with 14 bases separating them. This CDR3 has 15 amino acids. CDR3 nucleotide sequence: TGTGCCAGCAGCTCACGTCTAGGGGGTTACAATGAGCAGTTCTTC. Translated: CASSSRLGGYNEQFF.

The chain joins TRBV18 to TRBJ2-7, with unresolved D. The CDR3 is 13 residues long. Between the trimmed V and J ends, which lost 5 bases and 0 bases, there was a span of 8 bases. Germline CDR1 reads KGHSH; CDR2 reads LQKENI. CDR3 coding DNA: TGTGCCAGCTCAGGTACTGGCTCCTACGAGCAGTACTTC. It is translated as CASSGTGSYEQYF.

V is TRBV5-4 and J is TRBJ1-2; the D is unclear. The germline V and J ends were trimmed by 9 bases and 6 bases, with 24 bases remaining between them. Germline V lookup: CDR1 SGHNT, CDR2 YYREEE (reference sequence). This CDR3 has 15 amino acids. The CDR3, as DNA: TGTGCCACCCAGACTCAGCGGGTCGCGGCCGATGGCTACACCTTC. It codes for CATQTQRVAADGYTF.

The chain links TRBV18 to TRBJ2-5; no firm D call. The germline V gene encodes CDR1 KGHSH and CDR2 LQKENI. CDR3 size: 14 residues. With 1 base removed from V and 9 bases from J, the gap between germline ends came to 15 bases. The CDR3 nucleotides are TGTGCCAGCTCACCACGGGATAGTTTTGACCCCCAGTACTTC. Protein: CASSPRDSFDPQYF.

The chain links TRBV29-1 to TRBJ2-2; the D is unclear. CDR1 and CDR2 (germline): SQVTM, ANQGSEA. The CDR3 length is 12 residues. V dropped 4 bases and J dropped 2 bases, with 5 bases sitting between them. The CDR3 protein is CSVARNTGELFF. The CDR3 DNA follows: TGCAGCGTTGCCCGTAACACCGGGGAGCTGTTTTTT.

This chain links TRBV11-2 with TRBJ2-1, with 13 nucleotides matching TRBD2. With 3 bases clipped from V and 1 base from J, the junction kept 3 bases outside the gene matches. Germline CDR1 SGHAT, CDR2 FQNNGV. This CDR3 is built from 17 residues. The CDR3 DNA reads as TGTGCCAGCAGCTTCCGGACTAGCGGGAGATCCTACAATGAGCAGTTCTTC. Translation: CASSFRTSGRSYNEQFF.